Each of the 26 T cell receptor beta chains below was sequenced from the same sample in a study of OX40 agonist ivuxolimab in advanced cancers. Produced via immunoSEQ multiplex PCR; TCRdb's table is partial and in-frame only. The table has 65,000 to 70,000 clones, 77% seen once. The sequencing here drew on CD4+ or CD8+ T cells sorted from blood, taken in a trial of the OX40 agonist ivuxolimab. Receptors were obtained from an adult with an advanced solid tumor such as melanoma, head and neck, liver or kidney cancer.

The chain joins TRBV9 to TRBJ1-3; D is unclear. The CDR3 totals 17 residues. CDR1 is SGDLS, CDR2 YYNGEE, per germline. Trimming pared 0 bases from V and 0 bases from J, leaving 13 bases between. CDR3 region: CASSVEGESASGNTIYF. The CDR3, as DNA: TGTGCCAGCAGCGTAGAGGGAGAGTCAGCCTCTGGAAACACCATATATTTT.

The chain employs TRBV29-1 and TRBJ2-3; no clear D gene. V shed 6 bases and J shed 1 base, with 2 bases lying between them. This CDR3 contains 10 residues. Germline V CDR1 and CDR2: SQVTM, ANQGSEA. The CDR3 here is CSVGTDTQYF. The CDR3, as DNA: TGCAGCGTCGGCACAGATACGCAGTATTTT.

The chain links TRBV2 to TRBJ2-6, with D possibly matching TRBD1 (6 bases). The CDR3 is made up of 18 amino acids. CDR1 is SNHLY and CDR2 is FYNNEI in the germline V gene. V lost 5 bases, J lost 4 bases, and 21 bases lay in between. This chain's CDR3 is CASSQDSILLWGANVLTF. CDR3 sequence (DNA): TGTGCCAGCAGTCAGGACAGTATTCTACTGTGGGGGGCCAACGTCCTGACTTTC.

The chain has TRBV5-1 and TRBJ1-3; D not certain. CDR1 is SGHRS and CDR2 is YFSETQ in the germline V gene. V was shortened by 0 bases and J by 8 bases, with 9 bases between the two germline ends. This CDR3 comprises 13 residues. In DNA, the CDR3 is TGCGCCAGCAGCTTGGATACGGGTCACACCATATATTTT. It codes for CASSLDTGHTIYF.

The V gene is TRBV6-6, the J gene TRBJ2-1; TRBD1 matches 11 bases. Germline assignment: CDR1 MNHNY and CDR2 SVGAGI (reference sequence). The CDR3 totals 14 residues. The V segment lost 2 bases and the J segment 10 bases; nucleotides outside the gene matches: 4. The DNA of the CDR3 is TGTGCCAGCAGTTACGGACAGGGGGCAGGGGAGCAGTTCTTC. Translation gives CASSYGQGAGEQFF.

This sequence joins TRBV9 and TRBJ2-3; 9 bases line up with TRBD2. Per germline, CDR1 SGDLS and CDR2 YYNGEE. This CDR3 comprises 17 residues. With V trimmed by 0 bases and J by 2 bases, 7 bases remained unmatched. The CDR3 is CASSVGSGGLPTDTQYF. For the CDR3, the DNA is TGTGCCAGCAGCGTAGGTAGCGGGGGACTACCCACAGATACGCAGTATTTT.

The rearrangement uses TRBV13 and TRBJ1-1; maybe TRBD1 (6 bases). The CDR3 consists of 15 residues. Germline values: CDR1 PRHDT, CDR2 FYEKMQ (reference sequence). V was cut by 5 bases and J by 1 base, with 14 bases left in between. The DNA for the CDR3 is TGTGCCAGCAGCCCCCGGAAAGGGGGGAACACTGAAGCTTTCTTT. Encoded protein: CASSPRKGGNTEAFF.

The chain has TRBV6-6 and TRBJ2-3; 7 bases agree with TRBD2. The J segment lost 2 bases and the V segment lost 7 bases, leaving 6 bases of the junction unmatched. This CDR3 comprises 14 residues. Germline loops: CDR1 MNHNY, CDR2 SVGAGI (reference sequence). The CDR3 coding sequence is TGTGCCAGCATCGGCGGGGGAGTCACAGATACGCAGTATTTT. This gives the protein CASIGGGVTDTQYF.

In its sample, this clone was seen a few times. This chain connects TRBV10-1 to TRBJ2-7; TRBD2 agrees at 8 bases. Germline V gene data show CDR1 as WNHNN and CDR2 as SYGVQD (reference sequence). Losses at the gene ends were 8 bases for V and 6 bases for J; bases not matched to a gene: 9. This CDR3 has 13 residues. The CDR3 region has the DNA TGCGCCAGCGGGACTAGTCAGCGTTGCGAGCAGTACTTC. It encodes CASGTSQRCEQYF.

This clone is a singleton in its sample. The V call is TRBV18, the J call TRBJ2-3; TRBD1 or TRBD2 may be the D gene (5 bases each). The ends were cut back, 4 bases at V and 5 bases at J, with 10 bases in the middle. Germline loops: CDR1 KGHSH, CDR2 LQKENI. There are 13 residues in the CDR3. The CDR3 region is CASSLGVEDTQYF. The CDR3 DNA sequence: TGTGCCAGCTCACTGGGGGTAGAAGATACGCAGTATTTT.

This chain connects TRBV5-1 to TRBJ2-4; possibly TRBD1 for D (6 bases). CDR1 is SGHRS, CDR2 YFSETQ, per germline. V was clipped by 0 bases and J by 6 bases, with 16 bases between them. There are 16 residues in the CDR3. The CDR3 loop is CASSLAGTGNGNIQYF. The CDR3, as DNA: TGCGCCAGCAGCTTGGCTGGTACAGGGAACGGAAACATTCAGTACTTC.

The rearrangement joins TRBV2 to TRBJ2-2; TRBD1 matches at 9 bases. The CDR3 is 15 residues long. Trimming at V came to 4 bases and at J to 3 bases, leaving 3 bases not matched to a gene. Per the germline V gene, CDR1 is SNHLY and CDR2 is FYNNEI. CDR3 sequence reads: CASSGQGVDTGELFF. CDR3 DNA sequence: TGTGCCAGCAGTGGACAGGGGGTAGACACCGGGGAGCTGTTTTTT.

This clone was seen a handful of times. The chain combines TRBV4-1 with TRBJ2-7; D may correspond to TRBD1 or TRBD2 (5 bases each). CDR3 length equals 17 residues. V was shortened by 2 bases and J by 7 bases, with 24 bases between the two germline ends. The germline V gene encodes CDR1 MGHRA and CDR2 YSYEKL. CDR3 in DNA: TGCGCCAGCAGCCAACTTGGACTCCAAGGGGCCCCGGGGGAGCAGTACTTC. Translation gives CASSQLGLQGAPGEQYF.

V and J are TRBV5-1 and TRBJ2-7; 12 nucleotides agree with TRBD2. Germline-derived CDR1 and CDR2 are SGHRS and YFSETQ. The CDR3 consists of 15 residues. With 5 bases clipped from V and 2 bases from J, the junction kept 5 bases outside the gene matches. CDR3 protein: CASRLAGGRTYEQYF. In DNA form, the CDR3 reads TGCGCCAGCAGACTAGCGGGGGGCCGAACCTACGAGCAGTACTTC.

This sequence joins TRBV29-1 and TRBJ1-2; a possible D gene is TRBD1 (5 bases). The CDR3 contains 12 residues. V was cut by 4 bases and J by 2 bases, with 8 bases left in between. CDR1 is SQVTM and CDR2 is ANQGSEA in the germline V gene. The CDR3 is CSVVAGNYGYTF. CDR3 sequence (DNA): TGCAGCGTTGTAGCAGGGAACTATGGCTACACCTTC. Full variable domain (missing parts from reference TRBV29-1 and TRBJ1-2): SAVISQKPSRDICQRGTSLTIQCQVDSQVTMMFWYRQQPGQSLTLIATANQGSEATYESGFVIDKFPISRPNLTFSTLTVSNMSPEDSSIYLCSVVAGNYGYTFGSGTRLTVV.

The chain employs TRBV14 and TRBJ2-7; 7 bases align to TRBD1. The length of the CDR3 is 13 residues. The germline V gene has CDR1 SGHDN and CDR2 FVKESK. The V segment lost 1 base and the J segment 3 bases; nucleotides outside the gene matches: 0. The CDR3 protein is CASSQGDSYEQYF. Written as DNA, the CDR3 is TGTGCCAGCAGCCAAGGGGACAGCTACGAGCAGTACTTC.

The gene calls are TRBV18 and TRBJ2-3, with 7 bases fitting TRBD1. Germline CDR1 is KGHSH and CDR2 is LQKENI. Unmatched junction bases numbered 10, after V lost 6 bases and J lost 1 base. The CDR3 length is 16 residues. The CDR3 region has the DNA TGTGCCAGCTCCACATTACGACAGGGAGGCACAGATACGCAGTATTTT. Translated: CASSTLRQGGTDTQYF.

This chain uses TRBV10-3 with TRBJ1-1; D unclear. Germline assignment: CDR1 ENHRY and CDR2 SYGVKD. This CDR3 has 12 amino acids. The ends were cut back, 11 bases at V and 1 base at J, with 11 bases in the middle. The CDR3 here is CAALHENTEAFF. The CDR3 DNA is TGTGCCGCCCTTCATGAGAACACTGAAGCTTTCTTT.

V gene TRBV19 combines with J gene TRBJ2-1; a weak D match, TRBD2 (5 bases). This CDR3 has 15 amino acids. V shed 4 bases and J shed 2 bases, with 12 bases lying between them. Germline lookup yields CDR1 LNHDA and CDR2 SQIVND (reference sequence). In DNA form, the CDR3 reads TGTGCCAGTAGTACCCCGGGAAGGACCTACAATGAGCAGTTCTTC. Protein: CASSTPGRTYNEQFF.

V usage is TRBV5-4 and J usage is TRBJ2-1; TRBD2 agrees at 9 bases. The CDR3 consists of 14 residues. Germline assignment: CDR1 SGHNT and CDR2 YYREEE (reference sequence). The V and J ends lost 4 bases and 8 bases, in that order; junction bases with no gene match: 7. CDR3 nucleotides: TGTGCCAGCAGCCCTTCCGGGACTAGCTATGAGCAGTTCTTC. This codes for CASSPSGTSYEQFF.

The chain uses TRBV9 and TRBJ1-2; tentatively, D is TRBD1 (6 bases). V gave up 4 bases and J gave up 0 bases, with 13 bases separating them. The CDR3 is made up of 15 amino acids. CDR1 and CDR2 (germline): SGDLS, YYNGEE. The CDR3 spells CASSSRQAANYGYTF. The CDR3 DNA reads TGTGCCAGCAGCTCCCGACAGGCAGCTAACTATGGCTACACCTTC.

J is TRBJ2-5 and V is TRBV30, with TRBD1 identical over 8 bases. Germline V gives CDR1 GTSNPN, CDR2 SVGIG (reference sequence). The CDR3 loop spans 14 amino acids. The trim removed 3 bases at V and 2 bases at J, leaving 5 bases unmatched. The CDR3 DNA reads as TGTGCCTGGAGGATTACAGGGGGTCAAGAGACCCAGTACTTC. Its translation is CAWRITGGQETQYF.

This clone was seen only a few times. The chain joins TRBV7-3 to TRBJ2-1; D unclear. Germline V CDR1 and CDR2: SGHTA, FQGTGA. Trimming removed 1 base at V and 6 bases at J, with 10 bases between. The CDR3 runs to 14 residues. The CDR3 nucleotides read TGTGCCAGCAGCTTAAATAACGGAATCAATGAGCAGTTCTTC. Its protein is CASSLNNGINEQFF.

The CDR3 DNA reads as TGTGCCAGCAGCTTAGGGAGAGAGACCCAGTACTTC. It yields the protein CASSLGRETQYF. This chain joins TRBV11-2 and TRBJ2-5, with no clear D. V lost 1 base and J lost 4, with 4 bases in between. Per the germline V gene, CDR1 is SGHAT and CDR2 is FQNNGV. CDR3 length equals 12 residues.

The rearrangement links TRBV27 to TRBJ1-2, with TRBD1 matching 10 bases. This CDR3 comprises 15 residues. Trimming cost V 0 bases and J 8 bases; bases outside gene matches: 6. Germline V CDR1 and CDR2: MNHEY, SMNVEV (reference sequence). CDR3 sequence: CASSLSETGGFGYTF. Here the CDR3 DNA reads TGTGCCAGCAGTTTATCCGAGACAGGGGGCTTCGGCTACACCTTC.

This chain links TRBV5-1 with TRBJ2-5; no reliable D call. Trimming cost V 2 bases and J 4 bases, with 6 bases left between them. This CDR3 contains 12 residues. Germline V CDR1 and CDR2: SGHRS, YFSETQ. CDR3 sequence (DNA): TGCGCCAGCAGCTTCATTGCAGAGACCCAGTACTTC. It specifies CASSFIAETQYF.